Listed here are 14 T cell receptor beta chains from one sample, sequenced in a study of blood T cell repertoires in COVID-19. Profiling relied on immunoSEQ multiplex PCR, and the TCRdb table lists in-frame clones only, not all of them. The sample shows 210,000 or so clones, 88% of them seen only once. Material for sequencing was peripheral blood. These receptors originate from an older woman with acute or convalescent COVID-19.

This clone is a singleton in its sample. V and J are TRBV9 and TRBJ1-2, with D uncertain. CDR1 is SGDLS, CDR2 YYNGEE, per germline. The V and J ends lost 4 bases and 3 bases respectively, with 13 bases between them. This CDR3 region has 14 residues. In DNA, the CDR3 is TGTGCCAGCAGCTTGGGCTTAGGTGACTATGGCTACACCTTC. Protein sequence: CASSLGLGDYGYTF.

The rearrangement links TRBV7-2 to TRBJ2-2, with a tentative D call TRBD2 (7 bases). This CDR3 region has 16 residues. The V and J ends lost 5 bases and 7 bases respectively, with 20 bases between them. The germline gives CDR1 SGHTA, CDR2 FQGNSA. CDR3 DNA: TGTGCCAGCAGCCGCATTAAGGGGGGGGCGGGCGGGGAGCTGTTTTTT. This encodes CASSRIKGGAGGELFF.

CDR3 sequence reads: CASSLASGRIYEQYF. The CDR3 DNA reads as TGTGCCAGCAGCTTAGCCAGCGGGAGAATCTACGAGCAGTACTTC. The chain links TRBV7-2 to TRBJ2-7; TRBD2 matches 8 bases. The V and J ends lost 0 bases and 3 bases, in that order; junction bases with no gene match: 4. This CDR3 is 15 amino acids long. Germline-derived CDR1 and CDR2 are SGHTA and FQGNSA.

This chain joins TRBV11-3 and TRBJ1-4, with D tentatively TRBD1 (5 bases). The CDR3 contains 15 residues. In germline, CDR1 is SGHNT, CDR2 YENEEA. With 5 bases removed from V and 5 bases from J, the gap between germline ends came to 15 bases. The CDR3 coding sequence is TGTGCCAGCAGCCCCGGGGGAGGTACCAATGAAAAACTGTTTTTT. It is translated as CASSPGGGTNEKLFF.

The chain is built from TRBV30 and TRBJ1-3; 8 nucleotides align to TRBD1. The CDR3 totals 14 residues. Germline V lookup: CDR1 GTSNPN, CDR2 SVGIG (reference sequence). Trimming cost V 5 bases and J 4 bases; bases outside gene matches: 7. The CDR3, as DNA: TGTGCCTGGGGGAAGACAGGGGCAGGAAACACCATATATTTT. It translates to CAWGKTGAGNTIYF.

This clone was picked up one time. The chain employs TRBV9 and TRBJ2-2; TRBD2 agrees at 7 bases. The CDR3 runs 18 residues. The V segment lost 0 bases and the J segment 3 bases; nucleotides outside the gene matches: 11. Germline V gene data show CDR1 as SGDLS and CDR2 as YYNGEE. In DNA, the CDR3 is TGTGCCAGCAGCGTAGTCTCTAATAGCGGGCCTTACACCGGGGAGCTGTTTTTT. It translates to CASSVVSNSGPYTGELFF.

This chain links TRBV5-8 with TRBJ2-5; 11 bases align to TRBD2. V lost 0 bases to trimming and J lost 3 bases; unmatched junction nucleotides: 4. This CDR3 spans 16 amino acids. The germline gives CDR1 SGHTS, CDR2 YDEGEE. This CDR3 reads CASSLGLAGGKETQYF. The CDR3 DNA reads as TGTGCCAGCAGCTTGGGGCTAGCGGGAGGAAAAGAGACCCAGTACTTC.

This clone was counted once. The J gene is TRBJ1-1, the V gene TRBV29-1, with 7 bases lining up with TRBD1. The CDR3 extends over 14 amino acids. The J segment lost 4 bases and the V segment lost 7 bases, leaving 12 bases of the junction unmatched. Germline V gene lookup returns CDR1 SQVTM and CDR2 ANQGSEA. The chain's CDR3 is CSANSRTGRTEAFF. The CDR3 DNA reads TGCAGCGCCAACAGCCGGACAGGCCGCACTGAAGCTTTCTTT.

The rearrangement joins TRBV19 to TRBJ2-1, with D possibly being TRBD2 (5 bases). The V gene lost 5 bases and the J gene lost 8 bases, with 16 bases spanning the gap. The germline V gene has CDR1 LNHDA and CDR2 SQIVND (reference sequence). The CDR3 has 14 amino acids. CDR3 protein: CASSLQGSLHEQFF. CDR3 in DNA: TGTGCCAGTAGTCTTCAAGGGAGCCTGCATGAGCAGTTCTTC.

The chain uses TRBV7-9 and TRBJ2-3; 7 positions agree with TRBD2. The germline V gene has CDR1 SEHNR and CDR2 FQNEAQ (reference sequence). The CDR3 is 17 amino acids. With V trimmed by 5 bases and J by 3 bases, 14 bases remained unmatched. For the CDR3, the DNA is TGTGCCAGCAGCGGGGCGATAAGACTAGCCGAGACAGATACGCAGTATTTT. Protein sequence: CASSGAIRLAETDTQYF.

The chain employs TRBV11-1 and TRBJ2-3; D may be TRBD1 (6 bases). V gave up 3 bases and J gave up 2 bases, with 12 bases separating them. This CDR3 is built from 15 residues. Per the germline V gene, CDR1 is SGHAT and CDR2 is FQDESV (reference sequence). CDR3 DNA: TGTGCCAGCAGCTTGCAGGGGTCCTACACAGATACGCAGTATTTT. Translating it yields CASSLQGSYTDTQYF.

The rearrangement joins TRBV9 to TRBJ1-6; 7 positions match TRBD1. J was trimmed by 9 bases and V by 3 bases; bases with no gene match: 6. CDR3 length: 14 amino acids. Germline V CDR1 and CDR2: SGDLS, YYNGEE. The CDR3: CASSATGERSPLHF. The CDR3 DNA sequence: TGTGCCAGCAGCGCTACAGGGGAGCGTTCACCCCTCCACTTT.

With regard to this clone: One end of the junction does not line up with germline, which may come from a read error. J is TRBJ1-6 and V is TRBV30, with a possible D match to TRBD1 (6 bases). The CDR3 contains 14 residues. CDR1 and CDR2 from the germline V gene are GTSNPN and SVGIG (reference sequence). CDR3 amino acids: CAWSGYRVNLPLHF. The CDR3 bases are TGTGCCTGGAGCGGATACAGGGTCAATTTACCCCTCCACTTT.

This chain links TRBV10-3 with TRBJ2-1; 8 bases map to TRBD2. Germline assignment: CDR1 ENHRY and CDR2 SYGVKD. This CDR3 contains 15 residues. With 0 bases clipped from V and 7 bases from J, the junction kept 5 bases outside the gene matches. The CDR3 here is CAISESVAGRNEQFF. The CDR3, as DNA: TGTGCCATCAGTGAGTCGGTAGCGGGGAGAAATGAGCAGTTCTTC.